This TCR beta chain derives from a study of T cell changes during pregnancy in multiple sclerosis. Method: immunoSEQ multiplex PCR; TCRdb's copy keeps in-frame clones and lacks some. The sample yields under 100,000 clones, 94% seen once. Trimming pared 0 bases from V and 8 bases from J, leaving 15 bases between. This CDR3 has 15 amino acids. The germline V gene encodes CDR1 SGDLS and CDR2 YYNGEE. The clonotype was recovered from a female donor with multiple sclerosis, enrolled in a pregnancy study. Sequences were derived from peripheral blood, sampled in the third trimester of pregnancy. The rearrangement links TRBV9 to TRBJ2-1, with a possible D match to TRBD1 (5 bases). Written as DNA, the CDR3 is TGTGCCAGCAGCGTAGCAGGGTCTCCAAGGGATGAGCAGTTCTTC. This codes for CASSVAGSPRDEQFF. Full variable domain (missing parts from reference TRBV9 and TRBJ2-1): DSGVTQTPKHLITATGQRVTLRCSPRSGDLSVYWYQQSLDQGLQFLIQYYNGEERAKGNILERFSAQQFPDLHSELNLSSLELGDSALYFCASSVAGSPRDEQFFGPGTRLTVL.